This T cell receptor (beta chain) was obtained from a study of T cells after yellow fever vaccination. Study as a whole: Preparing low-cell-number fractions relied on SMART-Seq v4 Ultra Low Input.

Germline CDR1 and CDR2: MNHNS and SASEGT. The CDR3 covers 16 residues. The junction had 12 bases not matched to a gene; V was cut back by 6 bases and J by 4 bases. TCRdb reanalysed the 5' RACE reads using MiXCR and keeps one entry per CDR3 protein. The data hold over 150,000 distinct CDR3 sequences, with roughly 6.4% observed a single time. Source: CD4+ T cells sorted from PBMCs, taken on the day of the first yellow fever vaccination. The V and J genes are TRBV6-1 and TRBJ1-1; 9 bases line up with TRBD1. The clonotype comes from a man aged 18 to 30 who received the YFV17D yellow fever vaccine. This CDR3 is CASSPDRGGWSTEAFF. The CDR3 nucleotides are TGTGCCAGCAGCCCGGACAGGGGAGGTTGGAGCACTGAAGCTTTCTTT.